What follows is one T cell receptor beta chain and its context. Its antigen specificity is not known. No much larger clonotype is one base removed from it; base qualities were not supplied. The record originates from a study of control samples from healthy donors and cancer patients (dated by TCRdb to about 2020). The CDR3 covers 17 residues, taking in both the cysteine and the phenylalanine. Only the CDR3 DNA is retained, 51 bases long and in frame from the first base. V was cut back by 0 bases and J by 0 bases, leaving a gap of 13 bases between them. CDR1 and CDR2, looked up from the germline V gene, are SGHTA and FQGTGA. The library came from the immunoSEQ multiplex PCR assay. Imported from immuneACCESS, the table was reduced by TCRdb to in-frame sequences with V and J called. These copies leave out some clones; in studies compared against another copy, an unresolved V gene accounts for under half, and the cause of the remainder is not known. Within this sample are fewer than 200,000 clones, with approximately 90% of them counted one time only. Approximately 12% of the sample is taken by the ten largest.

The TCR sequence derives from a man aged 25 to 40 in good health. Sequenced: blood. Rearrangement joined TRBV7-3 to TRBJ2-3; TRBD2 is perhaps the D gene, given 6 matching bases. The nucleotide sequence reads TGTGCCAGCAGCTTAACGTCGCAAGGGACTAGCACAGATACGCAGTATTTT. Its product reads: CASSLTSQGTSTDTQYF. This CDR3, with the reference TRBV7-3 and TRBJ2-3 proteins standing in past its ends, gives the full variable domain GAGVSQTPSNKVTEKGKYVELRCDPISGHTALYWYRQSLGQGPEFLIYFQGTGAADDSGLPNDRFFAVRPEGSVSTLKIQRTERGDSAVYLCASSLTSQGTSTDTQYFGPGTRLTVL.